One and the same sample provided the 2 T cell receptor beta chains below, sequenced in a study of shared clonotypes between healthy human individuals. Libraries were prepared by immunoSEQ multiplex PCR; TCRdb keeps only in-frame clonotypes and omits some of them. In the table there are a few million clones, approximately 95% of which are singletons. Sequenced sample: naive CD4+ T cells from PBMCs. The subset denotes: CD45RA+ positively selected. Receptor source: a man aged 18 to 29 in good health. Some clones in this sample may be carry-over from other donors' samples.

The chain links TRBV5-1 to TRBJ2-7, with 9 bases identical to TRBD2. Germline loops: CDR1 SGHRS, CDR2 YFSETQ. CDR3 length: 20 residues. The V and J ends lost 2 bases and 4 bases, in that order; junction bases with no gene match: 22. CDR3 region: CASSFLGSGKNLAGAYEQYF. CDR3 DNA sequence: TGCGCCAGCAGCTTTCTTGGGAGCGGTAAAAATTTAGCGGGAGCTTACGAGCAGTACTTC. The whole variable domain, remainder taken from reference TRBV5-1 and TRBJ2-7, is KAGVTQTPRYLIKTRGQQVTLSCSPISGHRSVSWYQQTPGQGLQFLFEYFSETQRNKGNFPGRFSGRQFSNSRSEMNVSTLELGDSALYLCASSFLGSGKNLAGAYEQYFGPGTRLTVT.

The chain recombines TRBV5-1 with TRBJ2-7; D may be TRBD2 (5 bases). Germline CDR1 is SGHRS and CDR2 is YFSETQ. Trimming cost V 3 bases and J 6 bases, with 16 bases left between them. The CDR3 length is 14 residues. CDR3 coding DNA: TGCGCCAGCAGCTCAAGGACTGTTCCGATCGAGCAGTACTTC. It encodes CASSSRTVPIEQYF. The full variable domain, with the rest looked up from reference TRBV5-1 and TRBJ2-7, is KAGVTQTPRYLIKTRGQQVTLSCSPISGHRSVSWYQQTPGQGLQFLFEYFSETQRNKGNFPGRFSGRQFSNSRSEMNVSTLELGDSALYLCASSSRTVPIEQYFGPGTRLTVT.